One sample yielded the 10 T cell receptor beta chains listed below, sequenced in a study of blood T cell repertoires in COVID-19. Libraries were prepared by immunoSEQ multiplex PCR; TCRdb keeps only in-frame clonotypes and omits some of them. Among 150,000 to 200,000 clones listed, approximately 83% were seen once. Material for sequencing was peripheral blood. The receptors come from a man aged 60 to 75 with acute or convalescent COVID-19.

The chain uses TRBV27 and TRBJ2-1; 11 bases are a match to TRBD1. Germline CDR1 and CDR2: MNHEY and SMNVEV (reference sequence). The CDR3 contains 15 residues. V was pared by 5 bases and J by 2 bases, with 2 bases of the junction left unmatched. The chain's CDR3 is CASSPDRGPYNEQFF. The DNA for the CDR3 is TGTGCCAGCAGTCCGGACAGGGGGCCCTACAATGAGCAGTTCTTC.

The gene calls are TRBV10-3 and TRBJ1-6; the match to TRBD1 covers 8 bases. This CDR3 has 13 residues. The trim removed 10 bases at V and 6 bases at J, leaving 5 bases unmatched. Germline V gene lookup returns CDR1 ENHRY and CDR2 SYGVKD. The CDR3 coding sequence is TGTGCCACCCAGGGGGCTGGTAATTCACCCCTCCACTTT. Translated, it gives CATQGAGNSPLHF.

The chain links TRBV4-1 to TRBJ1-1, with 8 bases aligning to TRBD1. Germline loops: CDR1 MGHRA, CDR2 YSYEKL. Trimming at V came to 2 bases and at J to 4 bases, leaving 6 bases not matched to a gene. CDR3 length: 15 amino acids. CDR3: CASSQPDRASTEAFF. CDR3 sequence (DNA): TGCGCCAGCAGCCAACCGGACAGGGCGTCCACTGAAGCTTTCTTT.

V is TRBV4-1 and J is TRBJ1-2; D ambiguous. Germline V lookup: CDR1 MGHRA, CDR2 YSYEKL. The ends were cut back, 3 bases at V and 0 bases at J, with 14 bases in the middle. CDR3 size: 16 residues. CDR3 bases: TGCGCCAGCAGCCAGCGCTCTCAGGTATCTAACTATGGCTACACCTTC. It is translated as CASSQRSQVSNYGYTF.

This chain uses TRBV12-3 or TRBV12-4 with TRBJ1-5, with a possible D match to TRBD1 (6 bases). This CDR3 has 13 residues. The ends were cut back, 3 bases at V and 6 bases at J, with 9 bases in the middle. The CDR3, as DNA: TGTGCCAGCAGTTTCAGGGGTATTCAGCCCCAGCATTTT. This sequence encodes CASSFRGIQPQHF.

The V gene is TRBV4-2, the J gene TRBJ2-1; 8 bases match TRBD2. With V trimmed by 1 base and J by 8 bases, 10 bases remained unmatched. In germline, CDR1 is LGHNA, CDR2 YNFKEQ. The CDR3 has 16 amino acids. This CDR3 reads CASSQVRAGVNDEQFF. CDR3 bases: TGTGCCAGCAGCCAAGTTAGAGCGGGAGTGAACGATGAGCAGTTCTTC.

The gene calls are TRBV6-2 or TRBV6-3 and TRBJ1-1, with 8 bases matching TRBD1. CDR3 size: 12 residues. V dropped 6 bases and J dropped 8; count of bases not matched to a gene: 5. Looked up from germline, CDR1 is MNHEY and CDR2 is SVGEGT. The CDR3 DNA reads TGTGCCAGCAGCCACCGACAGGGGGAAGCTTTCTTT. Amino acids: CASSHRQGEAFF.

V usage is TRBV19 and J usage is TRBJ2-1; unclear D gene. Trimming stripped 5 bases from V and 2 bases from J, with 10 bases between. CDR3 length: 14 residues. Germline V CDR1 and CDR2: LNHDA, SQIVND (reference sequence). In DNA form, the CDR3 reads TGTGCCAGTAGTCAATTAGTGGCCTACAATGAGCAGTTCTTC. It is translated as CASSQLVAYNEQFF.

This chain links TRBV5-1 with TRBJ2-1, with 7 bases identical to TRBD2. CDR1 and CDR2 (germline): SGHRS, YFSETQ. This CDR3 spans 16 amino acids. V shed 3 bases, J shed 3 bases, and the junction held 9 bases outside the gene matches. Here the CDR3 DNA reads TGCGCCAGCAGCTCAACCCCGACTAGCTTCTACAATGAGCAGTTCTTC. It codes for CASSSTPTSFYNEQFF.

The CDR3 region has the DNA TGTGCCAGCAGGTTGACAGGGGGGTCCTACGAGCAGTACTTC. The encoded protein is CASRLTGGSYEQYF. This chain links TRBV27 with TRBJ2-7, with 9 bases matching TRBD1. The V gene end was trimmed by 6 bases and the J gene end by 1 base; junction bases not matched to a gene: 4. Germline CDR1 reads MNHEY; CDR2 reads SMNVEV (reference sequence). The CDR3 is made up of 14 amino acids.